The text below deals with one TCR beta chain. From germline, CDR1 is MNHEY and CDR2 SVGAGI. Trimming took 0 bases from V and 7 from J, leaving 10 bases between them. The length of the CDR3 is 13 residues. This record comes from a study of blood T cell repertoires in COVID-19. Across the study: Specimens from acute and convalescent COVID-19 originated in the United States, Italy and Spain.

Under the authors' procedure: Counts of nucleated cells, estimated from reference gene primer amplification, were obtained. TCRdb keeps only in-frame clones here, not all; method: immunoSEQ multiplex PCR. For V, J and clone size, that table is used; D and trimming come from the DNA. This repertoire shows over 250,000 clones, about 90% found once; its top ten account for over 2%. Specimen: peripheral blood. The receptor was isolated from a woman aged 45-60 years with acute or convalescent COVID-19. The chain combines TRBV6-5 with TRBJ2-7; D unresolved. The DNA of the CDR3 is TGTGCCAGCAGTTACTCCGCACAAGATGAGCAGTACTTC. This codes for CASSYSAQDEQYF.